Listed below are T cell receptor beta chains from one sample, sequenced in a study of blood T cell repertoires in COVID-19. The protocol was immunoSEQ multiplex PCR, while the TCRdb copy is restricted to in-frame clones and leaves out a portion. The profile covers approximately 270,000 clones, with 86% appearing a single time and about 10% taken by the ten largest. Input material: peripheral blood. These receptors came from a man between 40 and 49 years old with active or convalescent COVID-19. Each CDR3 is given with its conserved first and last residue. Fields, in order: CDR3 protein, CDR3 DNA, J gene, V gene, CDR3 length, D gene, clone size. The D gene is left open where the match is weak. Some rows have no size entry. The others give once, few or many, or a class for an expanded clone.

CASSQGRNTEAFF	TGTGCCAGCAGTCAGGGGAGGAACACTGAAGCTTTCTTT	TRBJ1-1	TRBV2	13	NA	NA
CASSLSPTGSGKNIQYF	TGTGCCAGCAGCTTATCCCCCACAGGGTCAGGCAAAAACATTCAGTACTTC	TRBJ2-4	TRBV7-3	17	NA	NA
CASSGITGHSYNEQFF	TGTGCCAGCAGCGGGATTACAGGGCACTCCTACAATGAGCAGTTCTTC	TRBJ2-1	TRBV7-9	16	NA	NA
CASSRRGTSPYNEQFF	TGTGCCAGCAGCCGAAGAGGGACTAGCCCCTACAATGAGCAGTTCTTC	TRBJ2-1	TRBV7-6	16	TRBD2	NA
CASSFSGAANTGELFF	TGTGCCAGCAGCTTTAGCGGGGCCGCGAACACCGGGGAGCTGTTTTTT	TRBJ2-2	TRBV7-9	16	TRBD2	NA
CASSISLAGEEETQYF	TGTGCCAGCAGTATATCATTAGCGGGAGAGGAAGAGACCCAGTACTTC	TRBJ2-5	TRBV27	16	TRBD2	NA
CASGLAGGPNTGELFF	TGTGCCAGCGGATTAGCGGGAGGGCCGAACACCGGGGAGCTGTTTTTT	TRBJ2-2	TRBV2	16	TRBD2	NA
CATRTDLAGGDTTFRSTDTQYF	TGTGCCACCAGGACGGATCTAGCGGGGGGCGATACGACTTTTCGCAGCACAGATACGCAGTATTTT	TRBJ2-3	TRBV24-1	22	TRBD2	NA
CASSLFPEETQYF	TGTGCCAGCAGTTTATTCCCTGAAGAGACCCAGTACTTC	TRBJ2-5	TRBV27	13	NA	NA
CASSQGSRRETQYF	TGTGCCAGCAGCCAAGGATCCAGGCGAGAGACCCAGTACTTC	TRBJ2-5	TRBV3-1/TRBV3-2	14	NA	NA
CASSPQQNTGELFF	TGCGCCAGCAGCCCTCAACAGAACACCGGGGAGCTGTTTTTT	TRBJ2-2	TRBV4-1	14	NA	NA
CASSSGDTGELFF	TGCGCCAGCTCGAGCGGCGACACCGGGGAGCTGTTTTTT	TRBJ2-2	TRBV4-1	13	NA	NA
CASSPGQGWGEKLFF	TGTGCCAGCAGCCCAGGACAGGGATGGGGTGAAAAACTGTTTTTT	TRBJ1-4	TRBV9	15	TRBD1	few
CASSRDRGRGTGELFF	TGTGCCAGCAGCAGGGACAGGGGGCGCGGCACCGGGGAGCTGTTTTTT	TRBJ2-2	TRBV14	16	TRBD1	NA
CASSKAGGPYNEQFF	TGTGCCAGCAGCAAAGCGGGGGGGCCCTACAATGAGCAGTTCTTC	TRBJ2-1	TRBV9	15	TRBD2	NA
CASRGDRDRETQYF	TGTGCCAGCAGGGGGGACAGGGACCGCGAGACCCAGTACTTC	TRBJ2-5	TRBV28	14	TRBD1	NA
CASSQGGVDSTINTEAFF	TGCGCCAGCAGCCAAGGCGGCGTGGACAGTACGATAAACACTGAAGCTTTCTTT	TRBJ1-1	TRBV4-1	18	NA	NA
CASSNRGGYEQYF	TGCGCCAGCAGCAACAGGGGGGGCTACGAGCAGTACTTC	TRBJ2-7	TRBV5-1	13	NA	NA
CASRLVPGMDTEAFF	TGCGCCAGCAGATTAGTCCCGGGGATGGACACTGAAGCTTTCTTT	TRBJ1-1	TRBV5-1	15	NA	NA
CASSLATGLNTEAFF	TGTGCCAGCAGCTTAGCGACAGGGTTAAACACTGAAGCTTTCTTT	TRBJ1-1	TRBV11-1	15	TRBD1	few
CASSREQTGTNGYTF	TGTGCCAGCAGCAGAGAGCAGACAGGGACGAATGGCTACACCTTC	TRBJ1-2	TRBV21-1	15	NA	NA
CASSYLALLRADEQYF	TGTGCCAGCAGTTACTTAGCGCTTTTGAGGGCCGACGAGCAGTACTTC	TRBJ2-7	TRBV6-6	16	NA	NA